A selection of T cell receptor beta chains follows, all from one sample in a study of blood T cell repertoires in COVID-19. Using immunoSEQ multiplex PCR, the repertoire was profiled, and TCRdb retains in-frame clones only, with some absent. Of about 230,000 clones detected, roughly 83% appear once; the ten largest clones hold roughly 27%. The sample consisted of peripheral blood. The receptors come from a man aged 35 to 55 with acute or convalescent COVID-19. Both conserved end residues are part of each CDR3. The D gene is left open where the match is weak. Clone sizes are given selectively: once, few, many, or a class where the clone is expanded.

V	D	J	size	DNA	CDR3
TRBV11-3	TRBD2	TRBJ2-7	.	TGTGCCAGCAGCTCCGGGACGGGGGGAGACGAGCAGTACTTC	CASSSGTGGDEQYF
TRBV5-1	.	TRBJ1-1	.	TGCGCCAGCAGCTTGACGCCTGACAGGAACACTGAAGCTTTCTTT	CASSLTPDRNTEAFF
TRBV30	.	TRBJ1-1	.	TGTGCCTGGAGGACGGGACATAGGAACACTGAAGCTTTCTTT	CAWRTGHRNTEAFF
TRBV2	.	TRBJ2-7	few	TGTGCCAGCATTAATATCTACGAGCAGTACTTC	CASINIYEQYF
TRBV6-2/TRBV6-3	.	TRBJ1-1	.	TGTGCCAGCAGCGCCCTCGGGGTACGGACTGAAGCTTTCTTT	CASSALGVRTEAFF
TRBV19	.	TRBJ1-5	.	TGTGCCAGTAGTATAGATGGCAGCAGGGGCAATCAGCCCCAGCATTTT	CASSIDGSRGNQPQHF
TRBV6-1	.	TRBJ2-7	once	TGTGCCAGCAGTGAAACCGGGATCAATTACGAGCAGTACTTC	CASSETGINYEQYF
TRBV28	.	TRBJ2-1	few	TGTGCCAGCCAGGTCGGCTGGAAGGTAGACAATGAGCAGTTCTTC	CASQVGWKVDNEQFF
TRBV6-5	.	TRBJ2-5	.	TGTGCCAGCAAGCGGAACCAAGAGACCCAGTACTTC	CASKRNQETQYF
TRBV7-9	TRBD1	TRBJ2-6	once	TGTGCCAGCAGCTTGACGGGACAGGGGGCAGGAAGGGCCAACGTCCTGACTTTC	CASSLTGQGAGRANVLTF
TRBV2	TRBD2	TRBJ2-1	.	TGTGCCAGCAGTAGCGGGAGTTGGAATGAGCAGTTCTTC	CASSSGSWNEQFF
TRBV7-9	.	TRBJ2-5	.	TGTGCCAGCAGCTTAGTACAGCAAGAGACCCAGTACTTC	CASSLVQQETQYF
TRBV15	TRBD1	TRBJ1-2	.	TGTGCCACCACCCAGGACAGGGGGAAGAATTATGGCTACACCTTC	CATTQDRGKNYGYTF
TRBV15	.	TRBJ1-3	.	TGTGCCACCAGCAGAAATATAATCGGAAACACCATATATTTT	CATSRNIIGNTIYF
TRBV6-2/TRBV6-3	TRBD1	TRBJ1-5	.	TGTGCCAGCAGTAACGGACAGGGGTGGGATGATAGCAATCAGCCCCAGCATTTT	CASSNGQGWDDSNQPQHF
TRBV5-4	.	TRBJ1-2	.	TGTGCCAGCAGCGCAGGAACCGGACAGACTTATGGCTACACCTTC	CASSAGTGQTYGYTF
TRBV6-1	.	TRBJ1-3	.	TGTGCCAGCAGTGAGCAGGGTGCGGGAGACACCATATATTTT	CASSEQGAGDTIYF
TRBV4-1	.	TRBJ2-7	.	TGCGCCAGCAGCCAGGCAACACACTACGAGCAGTACTTC	CASSQATHYEQYF
TRBV20-1	.	TRBJ2-7	.	TGCAGTGCTAGTGCCCGGGAGCCCTACGAGCAGTACTTC	CSASAREPYEQYF
TRBV7-9	TRBD1	TRBJ1-2	.	TGTGCCAGCAGGTCGACAGGGGGGGAGAGCTATGGCTACACCTTC	CASRSTGGESYGYTF
TRBV19	.	TRBJ1-2	.	TGTGCCAGTAGTATAGCTGGGGAAGGGGGCTATGGCTACACCTTC	CASSIAGEGGYGYTF
TRBV12-5	TRBD2	TRBJ2-2	.	TGTGCTAGTGGCTCAGGGCGGGGGGCTTACACCGGGGAGCTGTTTTTT	CASGSGRGAYTGELFF
TRBV6-5	.	TRBJ1-4	.	TGTGCCAGCAGTTCCAATCATGAGGGTTGGGAAAAACTGTTTTTT	CASSSNHEGWEKLFF
TRBV5-1	.	TRBJ2-7	.	TGCGCCAGCAGGGGTAGCTCCGAGCAGTACTTC	CASRGSSEQYF
TRBV11-3	.	TRBJ2-1	.	TGTGCCAGCAGCTTAGATAGGACTCCCCTATTCGATGAGCAGTTCTTC	CASSLDRTPLFDEQFF
TRBV5-1	TRBD1	TRBJ1-2	few	TGCGCCAGCAGCTTGGGACAGGGGTGGTATGGCTACACCTTC	CASSLGQGWYGYTF
TRBV5-5	TRBD1	TRBJ1-2	.	TGTGCCAGCAGCTTGTACCCTACAGGGGGCGGGGATGGCTACACCTTC	CASSLYPTGGGDGYTF
TRBV5-1	.	TRBJ1-2	.	TGCGCCAGCAGCTTAGTTGCCGGGACGGGAGCCAGCTACACCTTC	CASSLVAGTGASYTF
TRBV5-1	TRBD2	TRBJ2-1	.	TGCGCCAGCCGAGAGGGGACTAGACTCAATGAGCAGTTCTTC	CASREGTRLNEQFF
TRBV7-8	.	TRBJ1-2	.	TGTGCCAGCAGCTTTAGGGGGGGCGCGGGCGGCCACACCTTC	CASSFRGGAGGHTF
TRBV9	.	TRBJ2-3	.	TGTGCCAGCAGCGTGAGCTATATCACAGATACGCAGTATTTT	CASSVSYITDTQYF
TRBV29-1	.	TRBJ1-1	.	TGCAGCGTAGAGGACAGTAACACTGAAGCTTTCTTT	CSVEDSNTEAFF
TRBV18	.	TRBJ2-3	few	TGTGCCAGCTCACCACTTGACATCCCCACAGATACGCAGTATTTT	CASSPLDIPTDTQYF
TRBV15	TRBD1	TRBJ2-7	few	TGTGCCACCAGCAGAGACAGGGGGCGAGAGCAGTACTTC	CATSRDRGREQYF
TRBV20-1	.	TRBJ2-1	.	TGCAGTGCTAGTCCATCTAGCGTATTGAATGAGCAGTTCTTC	CSASPSSVLNEQFF
TRBV6-4	.	TRBJ1-5	.	TGTGCCAGCAGTGTTCAGGAAAATCAGCCCCAGCATTTT	CASSVQENQPQHF
TRBV27	TRBD1	TRBJ2-5	.	TGTGCCAGCAGCCCCCTGGACAGGGCACAAGAGACCCAGTACTTC	CASSPLDRAQETQYF
TRBV10-2	TRBD2	TRBJ2-1	.	TGCGCCAGCAGCCAAAGCGGGGGGTACAATGAGCAGTTCTTC	CASSQSGGYNEQFF
TRBV5-1	.	TRBJ1-2	.	TGCGCCAGCAGCTCAGGGGAACCTTCCCTCGATTTCTATGGCTACACCTTC	CASSSGEPSLDFYGYTF
TRBV5-5	TRBD2	TRBJ2-3	.	TGTGCCAGCAGCACCGGACTAGCGGGCTTCACAGATACGCAGTATTTT	CASSTGLAGFTDTQYF
TRBV7-2	TRBD1	TRBJ2-3	.	TGTGCCAGCAGCACAGGACAGGGTCAAATGACAGATACGCAGTATTTT	CASSTGQGQMTDTQYF
TRBV12-3/TRBV12-4	.	TRBJ1-2	.	TGTGCCAGCAGTTTGGAGACGGTTGGCTACACCTTC	CASSLETVGYTF
TRBV10-3	TRBD1	TRBJ1-5	.	TGTGCCATCAGTCAAGACAGGGGAGACAATCAGCCCCAGCATTTT	CAISQDRGDNQPQHF
TRBV14	TRBD1	TRBJ1-3	.	TGTGCCAGCAGCCACGGGACAGGGGGCTACTCTGGAAACACCATATATTTT	CASSHGTGGYSGNTIYF
TRBV7-9	TRBD1	TRBJ2-2	.	TGTGCCAGCAGCCCGGACAGGGCCGGGGAGCTGTTTTTT	CASSPDRAGELFF
TRBV29-1	TRBD1	TRBJ2-4	.	TGCAGCGTTGTGGGACAGCCCGGAGCCAAAAACATTCAGTACTTC	CSVVGQPGAKNIQYF
TRBV19	TRBD1	TRBJ1-5	.	TGTGCCAGTGGGGACAGCGTGACGCCCCAGCATTTT	CASGDSVTPQHF
TRBV19	.	TRBJ2-7	.	TGTGCCAGTAGCCCGGGAGTCCCCTACGAGCAGTACTTC	CASSPGVPYEQYF
TRBV2	.	TRBJ1-2	once	TGTGCCAGCATTTTCGGAGAAAGTCCTAACTATGGCTACACCTTC	CASIFGESPNYGYTF
TRBV7-9	.	TRBJ2-2	.	TGTGCCAGCAGTAACTACAGGGATTCGCCCGGGGAGCTGTTTTTT	CASSNYRDSPGELFF
TRBV19	TRBD2	TRBJ2-1	.	TGTGCCAGCAGAAGGACTAGCGGGGGTATTTACAATGAGCAGTTCTTC	CASRRTSGGIYNEQFF
TRBV5-5	.	TRBJ2-1	.	TGTGCCAGCAGCACCCCAGGATACAATGAGCAGTTCTTC	CASSTPGYNEQFF
TRBV9	TRBD2	TRBJ2-1	.	TGTGCCAGCAATATCGCGGGGGTTTACAATGAGCAGTTCTTC	CASNIAGVYNEQFF
TRBV7-6	.	TRBJ1-1	.	TGTGCCAGCAGCTTAGGTAGGAACACTGAAGCTTTCTTT	CASSLGRNTEAFF
TRBV3-1/TRBV3-2	.	TRBJ1-2	once	TGTGCCAGCATGAACGAGTACTATGGCTACACCTTC	CASMNEYYGYTF
TRBV6-5	.	TRBJ2-2	.	TGTGCCAGCAGTTACTCGTCCGGGAACGGGGAGCTGTTTTTT	CASSYSSGNGELFF
TRBV18	TRBD1	TRBJ2-5	.	TGTGCCAGCGGACGGGACAGTCTAGGCGAGACCCAGTACTTC	CASGRDSLGETQYF